The clone carrying this TCR beta chain was detected only a few times. Authors' processing steps: Amplification of reference gene primers provided the estimated nucleated cell counts. Libraries were prepared by immunoSEQ multiplex PCR; TCRdb keeps only in-frame clonotypes and omits some of them. Clone size and V and J calls were adopted from that table, with D and trimming inferred from the DNA. Here the sample spans 200,000 to 300,000 clones, about 80% being singletons. The entry originates in a study of blood T cell repertoires in COVID-19. Study in general: COVID-19 samples, acute and convalescent, were from the United States, Italy and Spain.

This CDR3 has 17 residues. Germline assignment: CDR1 SGHTA and CDR2 FQGNSA. Trimming removed 0 bases at V and 3 bases at J, with 15 bases between. V usage is TRBV7-2 and J usage is TRBJ1-3; unclear D gene. Sequences were obtained from peripheral blood. This receptor was taken from a man older than 75 with acute or convalescent COVID-19. CDR3 region: CASSLALGRSDGNTIYF. The CDR3 DNA is TGTGCCAGCAGCTTAGCGCTGGGCCGGTCGGATGGAAACACCATATATTTT.